Listed below are T cell receptor beta chains from one sample, sequenced in a study of T cell responses to AZD1222 COVID-19 vaccine. Using immunoSEQ multiplex PCR, the repertoire was profiled, and TCRdb retains in-frame clones only, with some absent. The data show under 300,000 clones, with 85% to 95% seen just once and less than 0.6% held by the top ten. The sample in question was peripheral blood, obtained on day 0 of AZD1222 vaccination. These receptors all stem from an adult in good health. Both conserved end residues are part of each CDR3. The order of the fields is D gene, V gene, J gene, clone size, CDR3 protein, CDR3 DNA. D genes are given only for firm matches. Some rows have no size entry. The others give once, few or many, or a class for an expanded clone.

d_call: TRBD2; v_call: TRBV7-2; j_call: TRBJ2-1; clone_size: -; cdr3_aa: CASQRGPGEQFF; cdr3_nt: TGTGCCTCCCAGCGGGGCCCCGGGGAGCAGTTCTTC
d_call: -; v_call: TRBV28; j_call: TRBJ2-2; clone_size: -; cdr3_aa: CASSYGSPNTGELFF; cdr3_nt: TGTGCCAGCAGTTATGGTTCCCCGAACACCGGGGAGCTGTTTTTT
d_call: -; v_call: TRBV28; j_call: TRBJ1-3; clone_size: once; cdr3_aa: CASSLRRHLGNTIYF; cdr3_nt: TGTGCCAGCAGTTTAAGGAGACATCTTGGAAACACCATATATTTT
d_call: -; v_call: TRBV3-1/TRBV3-2; j_call: TRBJ2-5; clone_size: -; cdr3_aa: CASSLWTARETQYF; cdr3_nt: TGTGCCAGCAGCCTATGGACTGCACGGGAGACCCAGTACTTC
d_call: -; v_call: TRBV19; j_call: TRBJ1-5; clone_size: -; cdr3_aa: CASSSGDYSNQPQHF; cdr3_nt: TGTGCCAGTAGTTCAGGGGACTATAGCAATCAGCCCCAGCATTTT
d_call: -; v_call: TRBV28; j_call: TRBJ2-7; clone_size: -; cdr3_aa: CASSLGRGRYEQYF; cdr3_nt: TGTGCCAGCAGTTTAGGCAGGGGACGTTACGAGCAGTACTTC
d_call: -; v_call: TRBV24-1; j_call: TRBJ2-2; clone_size: -; cdr3_aa: CATSDLGQGADTGELFF; cdr3_nt: TGTGCCACCAGTGATTTGGGGCAGGGTGCGGACACCGGGGAGCTGTTTTTT
d_call: -; v_call: TRBV19; j_call: TRBJ1-1; clone_size: -; cdr3_aa: CASSENQGTEAFF; cdr3_nt: TGTGCCAGTAGTGAAAACCAGGGCACTGAAGCTTTCTTT
d_call: -; v_call: TRBV23-1; j_call: TRBJ1-4; clone_size: -; cdr3_aa: CASSQPQGTNEKLFF; cdr3_nt: TGCGCCAGCAGTCAACCCCAAGGGACTAATGAAAAACTGTTTTTT
d_call: -; v_call: TRBV19; j_call: TRBJ2-7; clone_size: -; cdr3_aa: CASSIGTPTNYEQYF; cdr3_nt: TGTGCCAGTAGTATAGGGACCCCAACCAACTACGAGCAGTACTTC
d_call: TRBD2; v_call: TRBV9; j_call: TRBJ2-1; clone_size: -; cdr3_aa: CASSVYSGGHYEQFF; cdr3_nt: TGTGCCAGCAGCGTCTACAGCGGGGGGCACTATGAGCAGTTCTTC